The clone carrying this TCR beta chain showed up just a few times. Its antigen is still unknown. TCRdb's table, derived via immunoSEQ multiplex PCR, lists solely in-frame clones and lacks some. Of around 55,000 clones in the sample, 80% were seen once. The data were obtained in a study of a mutant IDH1 vaccine in newly diagnosed glioma. Background on the study: The vaccination schedule gave patients eight doses in weeks 1, 3, 5, 7, 11, 15, 19 and 23. Vaccination began 4-6 weeks post radiotherapy alone, or with temozolomide cycles.

V lost 6 bases to trimming and J lost 0 bases, with 9 bases between them. The CDR3 consists of 15 residues. Germline V gene data show CDR1 as MNHEY and CDR2 as SMNVEV (reference sequence). Documented time point: week 23, last vaccination. Every single dose of the vaccine, 300 ug of mutant IDH1 20-mer peptide, came with topical imiquimod. The V call is TRBV27, the J call TRBJ1-6, with TRBD1 as a possible D gene (5 bases). The sequencing here drew on PBMCs, taken from a glioma patient whose treatment included an IDH1 peptide vaccine. This TCR came from a man in his forties with glioma. The CDR3 reads CASSSGGSYNSPLHF. CDR3 nucleotide sequence: TGTGCCAGCAGCTCGGGGGGCTCCTATAATTCACCCCTCCACTTT.